Sequencing of this TCR beta chain was carried out in a study of technical replicates of blood from a few donors. Profiling relied on immunoSEQ multiplex PCR, and the TCRdb table lists in-frame clones only, not all of them. The sample gives roughly 97,000 clones, roughly 95% of which show up once; approximately 0.38% is in the top ten. This CDR3 spans 13 amino acids. From germline, CDR1 is SGHDN and CDR2 FVKESK. Trimming cost V 4 bases and J 4 bases, with 9 bases left between them. This sequence was found in a human donor in good health. The genes are TRBV14 and TRBJ2-3; TRBD2 might be the D (6 bases). Sequencing was carried out using T cells isolated from PBMCs. The CDR3 DNA sequence: TGTGCCAGCAGCCGTAGCGGCGCAGATACGCAGTATTTT. It translates to CASSRSGADTQYF.